The 2 T cell receptor beta chains given below trace back to one sample, sequenced in a study of blood T cell repertoires in COVID-19. Here immunoSEQ multiplex PCR was the method, and the copy in TCRdb shows in-frame clones only, minus some. This table holds fewer than 200,000 clones, about 80% found once. Sequencing used peripheral blood. The receptors derive from a woman in her forties with COVID-19, enrolled during active disease.

The chain couples TRBV7-3 to TRBJ2-5; the match to TRBD2 covers 8 bases. The CDR3 runs to 14 residues. CDR1 SGHTA and CDR2 FQGTGA come from the germline V gene. The V gene end was trimmed by 4 bases and the J gene end by 1 base; junction bases not matched to a gene: 2. The CDR3 region has the DNA TGTGCCAGCAGCTCCCTAGCGGGCCAAGAGACCCAGTACTTC. Encoded protein: CASSSLAGQETQYF. The full variable domain, its missing parts supplied by reference TRBV7-3 and TRBJ2-5, is GAGVSQTPSNKVTEKGKYVELRCDPISGHTALYWYRQSLGQGPEFLIYFQGTGAADDSGLPNDRFFAVRPEGSVSTLKIQRTERGDSAVYLCASSSLAGQETQYFGPGTRLLVL.

The chain joins TRBV24-1 to TRBJ2-7; the match to TRBD1 covers 11 bases. The CDR3 totals 16 residues. V shed 4 bases and J 7 bases; nucleotides not matched to a gene: 11. Germline CDR1 KGHDR, CDR2 SFDVKD. The CDR3 here is CATSDPFGQGAEEQYF. CDR3 DNA: TGTGCCACCAGTGACCCATTCGGACAGGGGGCGGAGGAGCAGTACTTC.